This T cell receptor (beta chain) emerged from a study of cytomegalovirus exposure and HLA in healthy donors. PCR employed 60 Vbeta and 13 Jbeta primers. Only in-frame clones appear in the TCRdb table, and some are missing; sequencing was by immunoSEQ multiplex PCR. The repertoire holds roughly 240,000 clones, with roughly 80% as singletons. CDR3 size: 15 residues. Looked up from germline, CDR1 is MGHDK and CDR2 is SYGVNS. V trimming: 5 bases; J trimming: 6 bases; junction bases outside the gene matches: 9. This clone was recorded only once. The chain has TRBV25-1 and TRBJ1-2, with 10 bases aligning to TRBD1. The sequenced material came from PBMCs. This TCR came from a woman aged 40 to 49 in good health and CMV-seropositive. CDR3 protein: CASSTPGQGSDGYTF. The CDR3 region has the DNA TGTGCCAGCAGTACACCGGGACAGGGGAGCGATGGCTACACCTTC.